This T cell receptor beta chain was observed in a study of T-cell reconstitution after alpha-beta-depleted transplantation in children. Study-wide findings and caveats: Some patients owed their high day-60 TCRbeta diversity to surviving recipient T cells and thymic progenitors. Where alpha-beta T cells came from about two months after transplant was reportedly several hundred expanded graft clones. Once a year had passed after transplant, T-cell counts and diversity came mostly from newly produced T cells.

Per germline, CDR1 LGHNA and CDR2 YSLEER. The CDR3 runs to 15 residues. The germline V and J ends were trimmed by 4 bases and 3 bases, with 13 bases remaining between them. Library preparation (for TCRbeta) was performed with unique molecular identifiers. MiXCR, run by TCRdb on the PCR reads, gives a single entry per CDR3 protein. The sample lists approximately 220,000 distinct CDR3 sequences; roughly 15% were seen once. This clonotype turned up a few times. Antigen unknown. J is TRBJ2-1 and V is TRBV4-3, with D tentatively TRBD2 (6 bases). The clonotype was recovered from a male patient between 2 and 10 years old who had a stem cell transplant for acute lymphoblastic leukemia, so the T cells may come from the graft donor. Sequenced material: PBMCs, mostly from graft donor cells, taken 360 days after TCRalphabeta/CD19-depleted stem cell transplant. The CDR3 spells CASSLTRGGYNEQFF. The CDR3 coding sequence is TGCGCCAGCAGCCTAACGCGGGGTGGCTACAATGAGCAGTTCTTC.